Listed here are 5 T cell receptor beta chains from one sample, sequenced in a study of T cells in women clearing cervical HPV infection. Sequencing was performed with immunoSEQ multiplex PCR; in TCRdb, only in-frame clones are kept and a portion is missing. The sample has 20,000 to 25,000 clones. Sequencing was done on a sample of blood buffy coat. These receptors were collected from a woman aged 18-70 years with a cervical HPV16 infection that either progressed to CIN3+ or cleared (not recorded which).

As to this clone: At one boundary the junction diverges from the germline segment, which might be a read error. The read finishes 3 residues shy of the CDR3 end, and the germline J gene is used to complete it. This chain connects TRBV7-7 to TRBJ2-1; 10 positions match TRBD1. This CDR3 is built from 15 residues. Germline CDR1 is SSHAT and CDR2 is FNYEAQ (reference sequence). The DNA read from the CDR3 is TGTGCTAGCAGCTTGGGACAGGGGACGTCAAATGAG. Protein sequence: CASSLGQGTSNE. The CDR3 in its entirety is CASSLGQGTSNEQFF.

Points on this clone: Read coverage stops 3 residues before the CDR3 terminus; the germline J gene supplies the remainder. V is TRBV7-9 and J is TRBJ2-3, with TRBD2 matching 7 bases. This CDR3 has 14 amino acids. Germline V gene data show CDR1 as SEHNR and CDR2 as FQNEAQ (reference sequence). The DNA read from the CDR3 is TGTGCCAGCAGCTTGGGGGGGTTGACTACGTCG. Encoded protein: CASSLGGLTTS. The full CDR3 is CASSLGGLTTSQYF. Using reference TRBV7-9 and TRBJ2-3 for the parts outside the CDR3, the full variable domain is DTGVSQNPRHKITKRGQNVTFRCDPISEHNRLYWYRQTLGQGPEFLTYFQNEAQLEKSRLLSDRFSAERPKGSFSTLEIQRTEQGDSAMYLCASSLGGLTTSQYFGPGTRLTVL.

A word on this clone: The CDR3 end lies 3 residues beyond the end of the read and is filled in from the germline J gene. The chain is built from TRBV7-9 and TRBJ2-2, with 9 bases fitting TRBD1. Trimming removed 5 bases from V and 6 bases from J; junction bases left unmatched: 7. The germline V gene encodes CDR1 SEHNR and CDR2 FQNEAQ (reference sequence). CDR3 length: 15 residues. The part of the CDR3 DNA that was read is TGTGCCAGCAGCCCCGGGACAGGGTATGCCGGGGAG. Protein: CASSPGTGYAGE. The complete CDR3 sequence is CASSPGTGYAGELFF.

As to this clone: The missing CDR3 end, 3 residues past where the read stops, is filled in from the germline J gene. The chain combines TRBV5-1 with TRBJ2-7, with 12 bases matching TRBD2. Per the germline V gene, CDR1 is SGHRS and CDR2 is YFSETQ. The CDR3 runs to 15 residues. The V segment lost 0 bases and the J segment 5 bases; nucleotides outside the gene matches: 3. The covered CDR3 bases are TGCGCCAGCAGCTTGGGGCTAGCGGGAGGGAACGAG. It encodes CASSLGLAGGNE. The CDR3 in its entirety is CASSLGLAGGNEQYF.

Comment on this clone: Sequencing ends 3 residues short of the CDR3 end; the germline J gene provides the rest. V is TRBV6-4 and J is TRBJ2-3; 9 bases are a match to TRBD1. V dropped 5 bases and J dropped 4; count of bases not matched to a gene: 7. In germline, CDR1 is MRHNA, CDR2 SNTAGT. The CDR3 runs to 15 residues. The sequenced part of the CDR3 DNA is TGTGCCAGCAGTCCGGGACAGGGTAACCCAGATACG. Its protein is CASSPGQGNPDT. The entire CDR3 protein is CASSPGQGNPDTQYF.